This TCR beta chain appears in the sequencing data of a study of shared clonotypes between healthy human individuals. Study context: Three CD4 naive, three CD4 memory, two CD8 naive and one CD8 memory plate were used per donor. General study results and limits: When naive CD4 clonotypes were compared across several donors, 4% to 6.5% were shared. An expected dependence of interdonor clonotype sharing on sequencing depth was noted.

Comment on this clone: Its matching antigen is unknown.

Naive CD8 cells were CD45RO-negative, positively selected for CCR7, excluding terminally differentiated effector memory CD45RA+ cells. Repertoires were generated with immunoSEQ multiplex PCR, while TCRdb's copy carries only in-frame clones and drops some. The sample yields about 2.1 million clones, 85% to 95% seen once. The CDR3 is 15 amino acids. Germline loops: CDR1 SGHVS, CDR2 FQNEAQ. The J segment lost 5 bases and the V segment lost 5 bases, leaving 10 bases of the junction unmatched. This chain joins TRBV7-8 and TRBJ1-1; 8 bases fit TRBD1. The TCR originated in a man between 18 and 29 years old in good health. Some clones in this sample may be carry-over from other donors' samples. Sample: naive CD8+ T cells from PBMCs. CDR3 sequence reads: CASSPTGGWKTEAFF. The CDR3 nucleotides read TGTGCCAGCAGCCCAACAGGGGGGTGGAAAACTGAAGCTTTCTTT.